This TCR beta chain was captured in a study of CD8+ T cells in alopecia areata (dated by TCRdb to 2016 to 2018). Looking at the study overall: The treated patients took part in an open-label pilot trial in which moderate-to-severe alopecia areata was treated with oral tofacitinib at 5 to 10 mg twice daily. Biopsies were taken from tofacitinib-treated patients at baseline and at 4 and 24 weeks of treatment, and a later scalp biopsy was taken in several of the tofacitinib-treated patients. Patients stayed on tofacitinib for 6 to 18 months and then had 6 months of follow-up off drug so that delayed response and recurrence could be assessed. The SALT score, which quantifies the percentage of affected scalp surface area, was used to measure disease severity in treated patients. Human TCRbeta sequencing covered scalp tissue and sorted CD4+ and CD8+ peripheral blood T cells from patchy and totalis/universalis alopecia areata patients and healthy controls. RNA came from the PAXgene miRNA kit for fixed scalp, the miRNeasy kit for PBMCs, and the RNeasy kit for mouse skin. The study used high-throughput TCRbeta sequencing to examine T cell clonal expansion in alopecia areata, in both the C3H/HeJ mouse model and human patients. Scalp clonality was compared among normal scalp (n=4), patchy alopecia areata scalp (n=8), and alopecia totalis/universalis scalp (n=8). TCRbeta CDR3 regions were amplified by immunoSEQ multiplex PCR using 35 Vbeta forward and 13 Jbeta reverse primers.

In regard to this clone: There is no known antigen for this receptor. The input lacks base qualities; no much larger clone sits a single base away.

The library relied on the immunoSEQ multiplex PCR assay. To provide template for TCR sequencing, every sample had RNA extracted and reverse transcribed into cDNA. First-strand cDNA was synthesized with SuperScript III using a 2:1 mix of oligo-dT and random hexamers. A synthetic immune receptor repertoire was used to gauge amplification bias, and whatever bias remained was removed computationally. From the authors' description of their analysis: Raw reads were preprocessed to remove errors, and CDR3 was defined by IMGT conventions from the conserved cysteine to phenylalanine. Clonality was computed as 1 minus the Shannon entropy, with the entropy normalized by log2 of the number of productive unique TCRs. Scalp TCRbeta sequences were cross-referenced with sorted blood CD4 and CD8 repertoires so that the CD4 or CD8 identity of scalp clones could be inferred. This immuneACCESS table, as held by TCRdb, lists in-frame sequences with V and J called but not all clones. Of the missing ones, under half trace to an unresolved V gene in checked studies; the others have no known cause. Clone size and V and J calls were adopted from that table, with D and trimming inferred from the DNA. Here the sample has 95,000 to 100,000 clones; roughly 64% occur a single time. The biggest ten clones account for roughly 15% of the sample.

Broad study findings and their caveats: Because the treated cohort was small and had only one nonresponder, larger studies are needed to examine links between baseline CD8+ expansion and response. Scalp clonality and the number of expanded CD8+ clones among the top 100 scalp clones were significantly decreased by tofacitinib. Compared with normal scalp, lesional scalp had higher clonality and more expanded CD8+ clones, particularly in alopecia totalis/universalis, a pattern that suggests antigenic drive. During tofacitinib treatment, many expanded lesional clones stuck around in both scalp and blood, and this persistence may partly explain why relapse happens after treatment is stopped. Unlike mouse skin, which is dominated by gammadelta T cells, normal human skin has resident alphabeta T cells that are also sequenced, and this complicates analysis of the scalp TCR repertoire. TCR sequences shared between patients were less clear than in mice, possibly partly because of HLA diversity in the patient population.

The CDR3 runs 13 amino acids, cysteine and phenylalanine included. The entry retains the CDR3 DNA only, 39 bases that are in frame from base 1. V loses 7 bases, J loses 5 bases, and the germline ends lie 17 bases apart. From the germline V gene, CDR1 is SQVTM and CDR2 is ANQGSEA. Reading the label with the study, this specimen's time point is: less than five weeks on oral tofacitinib. The treatment or condition label for this specimen denotes: oral pan-JAK inhibitor, 5-10 mg twice daily. Lesional scalp punch biopsies and peripheral blood were obtained from alopecia areata patients. After PBMCs were isolated by density centrifugation and stained for CD3, CD4 and CD8, a FACSAria was used to sort CD4+ and CD8+ T cells.

The chain employs TRBV29-1 and TRBJ1-1; no D gene call is confident. The receptor comes from a human donor with alopecia areata. The material was CD8+ T cells sorted from blood, obtained at week 4, from a patient treated with tofacitinib. CDR3 loop: CSARDVVGTEAFF. The sequenced DNA is TGCAGCGCCCGGGATGTAGTTGGGACTGAAGCTTTCTTT.